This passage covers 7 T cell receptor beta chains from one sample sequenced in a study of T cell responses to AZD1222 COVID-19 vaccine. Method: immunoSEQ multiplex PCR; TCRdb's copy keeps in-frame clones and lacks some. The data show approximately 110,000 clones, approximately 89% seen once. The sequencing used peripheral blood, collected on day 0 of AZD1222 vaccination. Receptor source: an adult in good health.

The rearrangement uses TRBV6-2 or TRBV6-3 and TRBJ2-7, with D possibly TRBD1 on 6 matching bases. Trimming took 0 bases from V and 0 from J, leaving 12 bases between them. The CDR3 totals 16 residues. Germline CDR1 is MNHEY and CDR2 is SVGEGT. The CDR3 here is CASSYSRDTHSYEQYF. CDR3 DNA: TGTGCCAGCAGTTACTCCCGGGACACCCACTCCTACGAGCAGTACTTC.

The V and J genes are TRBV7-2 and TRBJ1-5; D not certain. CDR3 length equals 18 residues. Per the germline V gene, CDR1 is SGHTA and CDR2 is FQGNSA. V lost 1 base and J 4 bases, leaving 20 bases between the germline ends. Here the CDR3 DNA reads TGTGCCAGCAGCTTAGTCCTACCGTCGCCGGGATTTAATCAGCCCCAGCATTTT. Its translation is CASSLVLPSPGFNQPQHF.

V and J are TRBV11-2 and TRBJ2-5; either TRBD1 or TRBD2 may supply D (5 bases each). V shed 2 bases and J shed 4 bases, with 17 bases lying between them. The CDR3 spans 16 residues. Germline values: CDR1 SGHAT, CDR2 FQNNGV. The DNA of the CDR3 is TGTGCCAGCAGCTTAAGGGTCGAGGGTGGGGGAGAGACCCAGTACTTC. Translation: CASSLRVEGGGETQYF.

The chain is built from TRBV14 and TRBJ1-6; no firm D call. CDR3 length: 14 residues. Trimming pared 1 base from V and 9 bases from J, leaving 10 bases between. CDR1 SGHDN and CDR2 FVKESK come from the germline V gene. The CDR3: CASSQVSGSSPLHF. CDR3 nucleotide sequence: TGTGCCAGCAGCCAAGTTTCTGGCTCTTCACCCCTCCACTTT.

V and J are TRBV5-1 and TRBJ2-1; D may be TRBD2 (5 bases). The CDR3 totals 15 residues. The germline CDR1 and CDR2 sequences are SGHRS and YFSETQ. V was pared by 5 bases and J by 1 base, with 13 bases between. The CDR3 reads CASRGTGSSYNEQFF. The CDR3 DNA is TGCGCCAGCAGAGGTACGGGGTCTTCCTACAATGAGCAGTTCTTC.

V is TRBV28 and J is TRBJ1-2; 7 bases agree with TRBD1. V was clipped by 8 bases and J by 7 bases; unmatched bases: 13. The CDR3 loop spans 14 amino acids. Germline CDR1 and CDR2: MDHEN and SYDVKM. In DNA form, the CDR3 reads TGTGCCAGCCAAACCCCGGGACAGAATGGTGGCTACACCTTC. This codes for CASQTPGQNGGYTF.

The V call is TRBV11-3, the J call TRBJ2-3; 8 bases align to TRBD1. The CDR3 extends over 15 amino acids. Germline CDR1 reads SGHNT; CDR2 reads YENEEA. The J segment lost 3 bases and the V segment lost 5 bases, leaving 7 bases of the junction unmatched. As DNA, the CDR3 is TGTGCCAGCAGCCAAGGACAGGGAAGGACAGATACGCAGTATTTT. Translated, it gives CASSQGQGRTDTQYF.